This T cell receptor (beta chain) was captured in a study of blood T cell repertoires in COVID-19. Study details: Donors in the United States, Italy and Spain gave samples during acute or convalescent COVID-19.

CDR1 is SQVTM and CDR2 is ANQGSEA in the germline V gene. Trimming pared 6 bases from V and 5 bases from J, leaving 13 bases between. The CDR3 covers 13 residues. In the original processing: For nucleated cells, counts were estimated from reference gene primer amplification. TCRdb keeps only in-frame clones here, not all; method: immunoSEQ multiplex PCR. Clonal size and the V and J genes are those of that table, whereas D and trimming came from the DNA. Among about 250,000 clones listed, 87% were seen once. This sequence joins TRBV29-1 and TRBJ2-2; unclear D gene. Material for sequencing was peripheral blood. This TCR was recovered from a man aged 18 to 35 with active or convalescent COVID-19. The CDR3 here is CSVPRLGTGELFF. DNA of the CDR3: TGCAGCGTCCCCCGGCTAGGTACCGGGGAGCTGTTTTTT.